This entry features one T cell receptor beta chain sequence. Its specificity is unknown. Naive CD8 cells, CD45RO-negative and positively selected for CCR7, excluded terminally differentiated effector memory CD45RA+ cells. CDR3 length: 13 amino acids. CDR1 is SGHNT and CDR2 is YYREEE in the germline V gene (reference sequence). V lost 5 bases, J lost 5 bases, and 13 bases lay in between. This sample was taken from a study of shared clonotypes between healthy human individuals. The study, taken as a whole, reports: Deeper or shallower sequencing was expected to change how clonotypes are shared among donors.

Every immunoSEQ plate was one replicate of a subset's evenly spread DNA. Clones were sequenced by immunoSEQ multiplex PCR, and TCRdb holds only the in-frame ones, with some missing. The profile covers about 2,100,000 clones, with 85% to 95% appearing a single time and over 1.5% taken by the ten largest. The chain links TRBV5-4 to TRBJ1-1; the D gene is possibly TRBD1 (6 bases). The sample comprised naive CD8+ T cells from PBMCs. The receptor was derived from a man younger than 30 in good health. Some clones in this sample may be carry-over from other donors' samples. CDR3 in amino acids: CASRVGGSTEAFF. CDR3 in DNA: TGTGCCAGCAGAGTAGGGGGGAGTACTGAAGCTTTCTTT.